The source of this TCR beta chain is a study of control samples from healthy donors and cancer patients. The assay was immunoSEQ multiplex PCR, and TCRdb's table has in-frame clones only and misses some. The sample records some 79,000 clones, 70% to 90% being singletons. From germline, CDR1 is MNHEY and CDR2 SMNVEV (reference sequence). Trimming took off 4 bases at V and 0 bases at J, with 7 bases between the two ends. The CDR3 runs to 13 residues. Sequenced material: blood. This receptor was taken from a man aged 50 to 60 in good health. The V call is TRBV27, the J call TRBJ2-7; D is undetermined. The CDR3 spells CASSYTNSYEQYF. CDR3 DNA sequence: TGTGCCAGCAGTTACACAAACTCCTACGAGCAGTACTTC.